This is a list of T cell receptor beta chains from one sample in a study of T-cell reconstitution after alpha-beta-depleted transplantation in children. TCRdb processed the PCR reads anew with MiXCR; each CDR3 protein has one entry. The table records roughly 490,000 distinct CDR3 sequences, over 9.5% of them present only once. Material: PBMCs, mostly from graft donor cells, obtained 180 days after TCRalphabeta/CD19-depleted stem cell transplant. These receptors were obtained from a female patient aged 2-9 years who had a stem cell transplant for aplastic anemia, so the T cells may come from the graft donor. The CDR3 runs from the conserved cysteine through the conserved F or W.

v_call	cdr3_aa
TRBV24-1	CATRSRLNTEAFF
TRBV19	CASSIGGSYEQYF
TRBV20-1	CSAKGTAGTDTQYF
TRBV2	CASKGGTGKTQYF
TRBV7-9	CASSPAGLGHTQYF
TRBV15	CATSSGGSDEQFF
TRBV19	CASSIALTGPSSGNTIYF
TRBV5-1	CASSLVVDREIEQFF
TRBV28	CASMLLREDDGVPSSTDTQYF
TRBV29-1	CSVARTSYEQYF
TRBV29-1	CSVGKRYTEAFF
TRBV29-1	CSVTGEWVPTDTQYF
TRBV20-1	CSAIQGSNQPQHF
TRBV5-1	CASSSQPKRDEKLFF
TRBV4-3	CASSQGQDNEKLFF
TRBV28	CATYPKLAEAFF
TRBV11-1	CASSPRLAGGASGANVLTF
TRBV28	CASRPGAGGTYNEQFF
TRBV28	CASSSWSKGPPDTQYF
TRBV14	CASSRRDRADTQYF
TRBV7-2	CASSLQGDYGYTF
TRBV7-2	CASSLARLGQGAYEQFF
TRBV7-6	CASSYDLTRDTQYF
TRBV20-1	CSARSTGMNTEAFF
TRBV6-2/TRBV6-3	CASSYPGTGVKYF
TRBV7-8	CASSPPLAVRGTGELFF
TRBV24-1	CATSVDRNQPQHF
TRBV29-1	CSVSRSNTIYF
TRBV7-1	CASSSPDRENNEQFF
TRBV5-1	CASSLGGRAPYEQYF
TRBV20-1	CSAAAWNYGYTF
TRBV7-9	CASSGTGQNYGYTF
TRBV28	CASSPSVGGQNTQYF
TRBV3-1	CATSQDFPQGGNQPQHF
TRBV19	CASKLAGGRTGELFF
TRBV29-1	CSGTMGQPAGFYEQFF
TRBV29-1	CSVGTANGYTF
TRBV6-2/TRBV6-3	CASSYLAASETQYF
TRBV6-5	CASSFLAGGYNEQFF